Each of the 23 T cell receptor beta chains below was sequenced from the same sample in a study of shared clonotypes between healthy human individuals. The method was immunoSEQ multiplex PCR; TCRdb's version includes in-frame clones alone and lacks a portion of them. The repertoire includes roughly 520,000 clones, approximately 95% of them detected once, and around 0.067% sits in the top ten. Material for sequencing was naive CD4+ T cells sorted from blood. Subset in this sample: CD45RA+ positively selected. The receptors were gathered from a woman in her 30s in good health.

This chain uses TRBV19 with TRBJ2-7; 9 bases align to TRBD2. Trimming cost V 8 bases and J 4 bases; bases outside gene matches: 9. The CDR3 spans 14 residues. Germline V gene data show CDR1 as LNHDA and CDR2 as SQIVND (reference sequence). CDR3 protein: CASGGLAGSYEQYF. As DNA, the CDR3 is TGTGCCAGTGGGGGGCTAGCGGGATCATACGAGCAGTACTTC. Using reference TRBV19 and TRBJ2-7 for the parts outside the CDR3, the full variable domain is DGGITQSPKYLFRKEGQNVTLSCEQNLNHDAMYWYRQDPGQGLRLIYYSQIVNDFQKGDIAEGYSVSREKKESFPLTVTSAQKNPTAFYLCASGGLAGSYEQYFGPGTRLTVT.

The V call is TRBV7-2, the J call TRBJ1-3; the match to TRBD1 covers 8 bases. Per the germline V gene, CDR1 is SGHTA and CDR2 is FQGNSA. V dropped 0 bases and J dropped 4; count of bases not matched to a gene: 8. The CDR3 sequence is 17 residues long. The CDR3, as DNA: TGTGCCAGCAGCTTAGCGATAGGACAGGGAGGAGGAAACACCATATATTTT. Encoded protein: CASSLAIGQGGGNTIYF.

The chain has TRBV7-6 and TRBJ2-5; D may be TRBD2 (5 bases). CDR1 SGHVS and CDR2 FNYEAQ come from the germline V gene. Trimming took off 3 bases at V and 4 bases at J, with 6 bases between the two ends. This CDR3 has 12 amino acids. This CDR3 reads CASSLGRETQYF. The CDR3 nucleotides are TGTGCCAGCAGCTTGGGGAGAGAGACCCAGTACTTC.

J is TRBJ2-7 and V is TRBV15, with a possible D match to TRBD2 (6 bases). Germline V lookup: CDR1 LNHNV, CDR2 YYDKDF (reference sequence). CDR3 length equals 18 residues. V dropped 2 bases and J dropped 1 base, with 21 bases sitting between them. As DNA, the CDR3 is TGTGCCACCAGCAGACCAGGAGGGTTAGACCCACGATCCTACGAGCAGTACTTC. It codes for CATSRPGGLDPRSYEQYF.

This chain connects TRBV7-2 to TRBJ2-2; 9 nucleotides agree with TRBD2. The ends lost 1 base at V and 4 bases at J; junction bases unmatched: 10. This CDR3 has 18 amino acids. Germline V gene sequence: CDR1 SGHTA, CDR2 FQGNSA. CDR3 nucleotides: TGTGCCAGCAGCTTAGTGTTCGGGCTAGCGGGGCCCACCGGGGAGCTGTTTTTT. Translated: CASSLVFGLAGPTGELFF. Based on the CDR3 plus reference TRBV7-2 and TRBJ2-2, the full variable domain is GAGVSQSPSNKVTEKGKDVELRCDPISGHTALYWYRQSLGQGLEFLIYFQGNSAPDKSGLPSDRFSAERTGGSVSTLTIQRTQQEDSAVYLCASSLVFGLAGPTGELFFGEGSRLTVL.

This chain uses TRBV7-9 with TRBJ2-7, with D uncertain. The CDR3 is 12 amino acids. CDR1 and CDR2 from the germline V gene are SEHNR and FQNEAQ (reference sequence). The V end was cut by 4 bases, the J end by 3 bases, with 7 bases between. CDR3 region: CASSSLIYEQYF. CDR3 coding DNA: TGTGCCAGCAGCTCGTTAATCTACGAGCAGTACTTC.

This clone appeared a few times. This sequence joins TRBV2 and TRBJ1-2; D unclear. The CDR3 is 12 residues long. Trimming removed 4 bases from V and 4 bases from J, with 7 bases in between. Germline CDR1 reads SNHLY; CDR2 reads FYNNEI. The DNA for the CDR3 is TGTGCCAGCAGTGTCGGCCCCTATGGCTACACCTTC. The encoded protein is CASSVGPYGYTF.

V is TRBV15 and J is TRBJ1-2; D unresolved. This CDR3 is built from 13 residues. V was shortened by 3 bases and J by 4 bases, with 9 bases between the two germline ends. In germline, CDR1 is LNHNV, CDR2 YYDKDF (reference sequence). CDR3 sequence: CATSRREPYGYTF. The CDR3 bases are TGTGCCACCAGCAGGAGGGAACCCTATGGCTACACCTTC. The full variable domain, its missing parts supplied by reference TRBV15 and TRBJ1-2, is DAMVIQNPRYQVTQFGKPVTLSCSQTLNHNVMYWYQQKSSQAPKLLFHYYDKDFNNEADTPDNFQSRRPNTSFCFLDIRSPGLGDTAMYLCATSRREPYGYTFGSGTRLTVV.

The chain has TRBV2 and TRBJ1-3; D gene uncertain. The V end lost 5 bases, the J end lost 2 bases, and 10 bases lay between the germline ends. The CDR3 length is 14 residues. Germline V CDR1 and CDR2: SNHLY, FYNNEI. CDR3 in DNA: TGTGCCAGCAGTTACGCGAGCCCTGGAAACACCATATATTTT. Its translation is CASSYASPGNTIYF. Full variable domain (missing parts from reference TRBV2 and TRBJ1-3): EPEVTQTPSHQVTQMGQEVILRCVPISNHLYFYWYRQILGQKVEFLVSFYNNEISEKSEIFDDQFSVERPDGSNFTLKIRSTKLEDSAMYFCASSYASPGNTIYFGEGSWLTVV.

J is TRBJ2-3 and V is TRBV28, with D uncertain. V shed 8 bases and J shed 1 base, with 13 bases lying between them. Germline loops: CDR1 MDHEN, CDR2 SYDVKM. This CDR3 contains 14 residues. The CDR3 loop reads CASSLELRTDTQYF. CDR3 nucleotides: TGTGCCAGCTCTCTAGAGCTACGCACAGATACGCAGTATTTT.

This chain connects TRBV4-1 to TRBJ2-3; TRBD2 aligns across 9 bases. With 4 bases clipped from V and 0 bases from J, the junction kept 5 bases outside the gene matches. The V gene's germline CDR1 is MGHRA and CDR2 YSYEKL. The CDR3 extends over 16 amino acids. The CDR3 DNA reads TGCGCCAGCAGCCTATCTAGCGGGGCTAGCACAGATACGCAGTATTTT. This sequence encodes CASSLSSGASTDTQYF.

V usage is TRBV5-1 and J usage is TRBJ1-4; 8 nucleotides agree with TRBD1. The CDR3 has 14 amino acids. V shed 4 bases, J shed 6 bases, and the junction held 5 bases outside the gene matches. Germline V CDR1 and CDR2: SGHRS, YFSETQ. The CDR3: CASSLDRGYEKLFF. CDR3 DNA sequence: TGCGCCAGCAGCCTAGACAGGGGATATGAAAAACTGTTTTTT.

The rearrangement uses TRBV19 and TRBJ1-4; D might be TRBD1 (6 bases). Per the germline V gene, CDR1 is LNHDA and CDR2 is SQIVND (reference sequence). The CDR3 runs 15 residues. Trimming took off 7 bases at V and 3 bases at J, with 15 bases between the two ends. The CDR3 reads CASTKTGLSNEKLFF. The CDR3 DNA reads TGTGCCAGTACCAAAACAGGGTTATCTAATGAAAAACTGTTTTTT.

This clone appeared once. The V and J genes are TRBV12-5 and TRBJ2-2; D unresolved. The V end lost 4 bases, the J end lost 8 bases, and 20 bases lay between the germline ends. Looked up from germline, CDR1 is LGHNT and CDR2 is FRNRAP. The CDR3 loop spans 16 amino acids. CDR3 loop: CASGSSVGPGTGELFF. The CDR3 coding sequence is TGTGCTAGTGGTTCCTCGGTGGGCCCTGGTACGGGGGAGCTGTTTTTT.

This rearrangement joins TRBV6-1 to TRBJ2-3; 13 bases match TRBD2. V was pared by 4 bases and J by 3 bases, with 4 bases of the junction left unmatched. Germline values: CDR1 MNHNS, CDR2 SASEGT. The CDR3 consists of 16 residues. This CDR3 is CASSGGLAGSTDTQYF. CDR3 sequence (DNA): TGTGCCAGCAGTGGGGGACTAGCGGGATCTACAGATACGCAGTATTTT.

This rearrangement joins TRBV6-5 to TRBJ1-2; a weak D match, TRBD1 (5 bases). Trimming took 2 bases from V and 4 from J, leaving 17 bases between them. The CDR3 length is 16 residues. CDR1 and CDR2 (germline): MNHEY, SVGAGI. This chain's CDR3 is CASSYGGTPPSYGYTF. DNA of the CDR3: TGTGCCAGCAGTTACGGGGGTACACCCCCATCCTATGGCTACACCTTC.

Concerning this clone itself: Other DNA sequences in the same sample also yield this CDR3. The chain has TRBV5-4 and TRBJ2-1; TRBD2 might be the D (5 bases). CDR1 and CDR2 (germline): SGHNT, YYREEE (reference sequence). The CDR3 is made up of 15 amino acids. V was clipped by 0 bases and J by 2 bases, with 9 bases between them. The CDR3 DNA sequence: TGTGCCAGCAGCTTGGGGACTGGGGCCTACAATGAGCAGTTCTTC. This translates into CASSLGTGAYNEQFF.

Notes on this clone: The same CDR3 arises from other DNA sequences in this sample as well. The chain joins TRBV5-1 to TRBJ1-1; D is unclear. The CDR3 contains 14 residues. The germline gives CDR1 SGHRS, CDR2 YFSETQ. V shed 0 bases and J shed 3 bases, with 9 bases lying between them. The CDR3 sequence is CASSLVGGDTEAFF. CDR3 nucleotides: TGCGCCAGCAGCTTGGTGGGTGGGGACACTGAAGCTTTCTTT.

In DNA, the CDR3 is TGTGCCAGCGCCCGGGACAGGGCTTCCGGTCATGAAAAACTGTTTTTT. Protein sequence: CASARDRASGHEKLFF. The chain links TRBV2 to TRBJ1-4; TRBD1 agrees at 9 bases. The CDR3 covers 16 residues. V shed 8 bases and J 6 bases; nucleotides not matched to a gene: 13. The germline V gene encodes CDR1 SNHLY and CDR2 FYNNEI.

The rearrangement joins TRBV11-3 to TRBJ2-2; the D is unclear. Germline V gene sequence: CDR1 SGHNT, CDR2 YENEEA. V dropped 0 bases and J dropped 3 bases, with 11 bases sitting between them. The CDR3 runs 16 residues. DNA of the CDR3: TGTGCCAGCAGCTTAGATTTGTTGGTGGACACCGGGGAGCTGTTTTTT. This gives the protein CASSLDLLVDTGELFF.

The chain carries TRBV7-2 and TRBJ2-5, with 10 nucleotides matching TRBD2. Gene TRBJ2-7 matches the end of the DNA better, so the J call may be wrong. CDR1 and CDR2 (germline): SGHTA, FQGNSA. This CDR3 has 16 residues. The CDR3 DNA is TGTGCCAGCAGCTTTTATCTTTCTAGCGGGAGTTACGAGCAGTACTTC. Its protein is CASSFYLSSGSYEQYF.

This chain connects TRBV19 to TRBJ2-6; D is possibly TRBD1 or TRBD2 (5 bases each). The CDR3 is 17 amino acids. The V end lost 5 bases, the J end lost 0 bases, and 14 bases lay between the germline ends. Germline V gives CDR1 LNHDA, CDR2 SQIVND (reference sequence). Here the CDR3 DNA reads TGTGCCAGTAGTCACTCGGGGCGCTCCTCTGGGGCCAACGTCCTGACTTTC. Its protein is CASSHSGRSSGANVLTF.

The V call is TRBV7-6, the J call TRBJ2-1; 9 positions agree with TRBD1. From germline, CDR1 is SGHVS and CDR2 FNYEAQ. The CDR3 spans 17 residues. V shed 3 bases, J shed 9 bases, and the junction held 15 bases outside the gene matches. This CDR3 is CASSLDRTGVPSSEQFF. The CDR3 DNA reads TGTGCCAGCAGCTTGGATCGGACAGGGGTTCCCTCAAGTGAGCAGTTCTTC.